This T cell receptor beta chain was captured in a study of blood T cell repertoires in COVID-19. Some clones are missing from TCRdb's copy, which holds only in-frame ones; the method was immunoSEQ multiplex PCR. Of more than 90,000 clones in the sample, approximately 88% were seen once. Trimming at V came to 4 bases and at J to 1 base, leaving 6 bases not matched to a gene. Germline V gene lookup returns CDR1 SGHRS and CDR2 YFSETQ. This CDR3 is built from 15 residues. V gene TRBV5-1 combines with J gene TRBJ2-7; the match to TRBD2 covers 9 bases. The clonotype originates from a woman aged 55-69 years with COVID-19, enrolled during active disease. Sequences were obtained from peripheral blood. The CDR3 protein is CASSPGSGGSYEQYF. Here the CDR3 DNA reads TGCGCCAGCAGCCCCGGTAGCGGGGGATCCTACGAGCAGTACTTC. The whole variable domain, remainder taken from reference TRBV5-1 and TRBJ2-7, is KAGVTQTPRYLIKTRGQQVTLSCSPISGHRSVSWYQQTPGQGLQFLFEYFSETQRNKGNFPGRFSGRQFSNSRSEMNVSTLELGDSALYLCASSPGSGGSYEQYFGPGTRLTVT.